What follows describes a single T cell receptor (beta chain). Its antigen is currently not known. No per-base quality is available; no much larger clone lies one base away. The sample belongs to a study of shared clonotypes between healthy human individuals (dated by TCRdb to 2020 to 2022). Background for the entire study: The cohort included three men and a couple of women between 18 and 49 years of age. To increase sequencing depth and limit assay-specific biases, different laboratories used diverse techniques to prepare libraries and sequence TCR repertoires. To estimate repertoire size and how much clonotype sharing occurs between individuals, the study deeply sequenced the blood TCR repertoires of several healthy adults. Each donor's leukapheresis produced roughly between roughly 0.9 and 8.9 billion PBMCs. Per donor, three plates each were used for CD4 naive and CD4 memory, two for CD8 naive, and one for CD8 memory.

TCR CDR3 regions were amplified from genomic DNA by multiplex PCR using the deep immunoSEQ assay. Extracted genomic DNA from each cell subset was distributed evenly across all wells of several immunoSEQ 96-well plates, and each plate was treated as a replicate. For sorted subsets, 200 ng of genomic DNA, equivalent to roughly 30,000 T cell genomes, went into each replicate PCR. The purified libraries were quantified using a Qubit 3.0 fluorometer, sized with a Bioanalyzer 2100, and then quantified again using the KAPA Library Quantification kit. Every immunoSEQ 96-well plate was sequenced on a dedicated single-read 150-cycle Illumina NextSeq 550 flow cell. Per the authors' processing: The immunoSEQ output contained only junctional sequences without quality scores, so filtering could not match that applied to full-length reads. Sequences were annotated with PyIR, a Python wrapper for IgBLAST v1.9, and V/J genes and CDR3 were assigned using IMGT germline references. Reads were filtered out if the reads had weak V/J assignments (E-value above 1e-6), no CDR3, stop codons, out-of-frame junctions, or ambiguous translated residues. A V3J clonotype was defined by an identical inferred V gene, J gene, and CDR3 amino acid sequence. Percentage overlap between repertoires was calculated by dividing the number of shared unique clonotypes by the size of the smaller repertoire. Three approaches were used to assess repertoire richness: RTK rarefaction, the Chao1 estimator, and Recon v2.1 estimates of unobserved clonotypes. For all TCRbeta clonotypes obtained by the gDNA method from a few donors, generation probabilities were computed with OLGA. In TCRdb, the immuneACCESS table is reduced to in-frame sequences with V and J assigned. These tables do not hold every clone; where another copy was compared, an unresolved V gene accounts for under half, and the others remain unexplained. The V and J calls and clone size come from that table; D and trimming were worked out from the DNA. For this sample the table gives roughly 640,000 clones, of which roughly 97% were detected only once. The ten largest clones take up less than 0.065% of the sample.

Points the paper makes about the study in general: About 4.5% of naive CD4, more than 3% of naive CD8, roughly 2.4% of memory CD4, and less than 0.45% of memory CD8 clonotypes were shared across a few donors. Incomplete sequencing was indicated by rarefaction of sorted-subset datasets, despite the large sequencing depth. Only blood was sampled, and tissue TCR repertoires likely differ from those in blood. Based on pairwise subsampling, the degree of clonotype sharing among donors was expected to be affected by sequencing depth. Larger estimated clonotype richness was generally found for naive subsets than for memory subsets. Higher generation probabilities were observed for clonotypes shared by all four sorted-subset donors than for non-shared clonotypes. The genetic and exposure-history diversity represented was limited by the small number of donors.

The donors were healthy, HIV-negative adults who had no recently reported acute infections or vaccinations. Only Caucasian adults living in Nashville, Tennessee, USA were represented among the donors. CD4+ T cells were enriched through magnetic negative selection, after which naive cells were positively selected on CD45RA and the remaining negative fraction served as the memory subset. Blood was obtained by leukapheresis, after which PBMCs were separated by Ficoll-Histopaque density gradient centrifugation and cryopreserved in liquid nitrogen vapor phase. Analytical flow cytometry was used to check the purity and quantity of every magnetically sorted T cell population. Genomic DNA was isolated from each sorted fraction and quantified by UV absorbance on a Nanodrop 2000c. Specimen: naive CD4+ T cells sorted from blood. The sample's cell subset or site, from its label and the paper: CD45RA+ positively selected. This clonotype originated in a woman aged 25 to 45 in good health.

The DNA sequence is as follows: TGTGCCAGCAGTTACGCCGGGACGGGAACAAATGAGCAGTTCTTC. This translates into CASSYAGTGTNEQFF. The chain links TRBV6-6 with TRBJ2-1; the D gene is perhaps TRBD1 or TRBD2, each of them matching over 5 bases. Trimming takes 2 bases from V and 7 bases from J, and the germline ends sit 15 bases apart. The CDR3, from cysteine to phenylalanine, totals 15 residues. The read is trimmed to its CDR3 DNA, 45 bases read in frame from base 1. The germline V gene encodes CDR1 MNHNY and CDR2 SVGAGI (reference sequence).